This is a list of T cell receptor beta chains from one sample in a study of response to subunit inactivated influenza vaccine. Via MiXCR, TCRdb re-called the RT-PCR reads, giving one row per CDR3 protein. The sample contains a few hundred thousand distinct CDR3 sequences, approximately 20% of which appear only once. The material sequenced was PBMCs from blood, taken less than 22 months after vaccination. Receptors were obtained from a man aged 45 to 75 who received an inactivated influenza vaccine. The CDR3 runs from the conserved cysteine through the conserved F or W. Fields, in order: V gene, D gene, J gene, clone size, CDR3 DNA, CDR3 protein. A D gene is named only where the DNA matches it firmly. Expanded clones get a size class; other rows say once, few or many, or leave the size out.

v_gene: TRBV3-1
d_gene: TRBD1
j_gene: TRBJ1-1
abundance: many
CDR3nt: TGTGCCAGCAGCCACCGGGACAGGCCACTCCAAGCTTTCTTT
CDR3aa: CASSHRDRPLQAFF

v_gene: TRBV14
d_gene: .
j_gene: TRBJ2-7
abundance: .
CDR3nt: TGTGCCAGCAGCAAGCCAGGGTCCCAATCCTACGAGCAGTACTTC
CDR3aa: CASSKPGSQSYEQYF

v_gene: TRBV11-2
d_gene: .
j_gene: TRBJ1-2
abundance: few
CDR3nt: TGTGCCAGCAGCTTAGCCCCAATTAACTATGGCTACACCTTC
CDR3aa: CASSLAPINYGYTF

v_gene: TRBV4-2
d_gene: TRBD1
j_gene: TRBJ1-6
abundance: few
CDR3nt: TGTGCCAGCAGCATCCAGACAGGGGGCGATTCACCCCTCCACTTT
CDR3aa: CASSIQTGGDSPLHF

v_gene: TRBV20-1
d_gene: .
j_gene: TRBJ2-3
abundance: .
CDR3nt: TGCAGTGCTAGGCGGAGTGTAGCAGATACGCAGTATTTT
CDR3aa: CSARRSVADTQYF

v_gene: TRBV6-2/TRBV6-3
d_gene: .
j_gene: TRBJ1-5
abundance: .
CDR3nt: TGTGCCAGCAGGGACCGTCGAGATCAGCCCCAGCATTTT
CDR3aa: CASRDRRDQPQHF

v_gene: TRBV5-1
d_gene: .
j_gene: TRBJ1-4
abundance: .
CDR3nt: TGCGCCAGCAGCGTCGGGAATCCTAATGAAAAACTGTTTTTT
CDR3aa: CASSVGNPNEKLFF

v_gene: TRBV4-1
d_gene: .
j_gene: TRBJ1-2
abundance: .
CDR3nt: TGCGCCAGCAGCCAGCATCAGGGGTTAGACTATTGCTACACCTTC
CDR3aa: CASSQHQGLDYCYTF

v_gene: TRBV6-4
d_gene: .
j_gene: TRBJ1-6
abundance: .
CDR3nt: TGTGCCAGCAGTGACTCGAAAGCGGGCTTTGGCTCACCCCTCCACTTT
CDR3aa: CASSDSKAGFGSPLHF

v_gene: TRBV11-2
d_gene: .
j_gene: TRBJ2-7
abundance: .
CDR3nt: TGTGCCAGCAGCTTAGACGTAGGGCAGTCGTACGAGCAGTACTTC
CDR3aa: CASSLDVGQSYEQYF

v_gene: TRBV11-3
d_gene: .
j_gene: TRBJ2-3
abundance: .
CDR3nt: TGTGCCAGCAGCTTAGATGGACTCTCTGATACGCAGTATTTT
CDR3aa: CASSLDGLSDTQYF

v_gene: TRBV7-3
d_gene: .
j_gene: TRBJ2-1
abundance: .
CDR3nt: TGTGCCAGCAGCCCCGGAGGGCAGGGAGAGCAGTTCTTC
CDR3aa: CASSPGGQGEQFF

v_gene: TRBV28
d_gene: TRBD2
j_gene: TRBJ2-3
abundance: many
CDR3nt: TGTGCCAGCAAAATGGCGGGGGGCGCTACAGATACGCAGTATTTT
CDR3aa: CASKMAGGATDTQYF

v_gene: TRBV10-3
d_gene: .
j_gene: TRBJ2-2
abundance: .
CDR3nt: TGTGTCATCAGTGAACGGGGGACCCTAAGAGGGGAGCTGTTTTTT
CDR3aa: CVISERGTLRGELFF

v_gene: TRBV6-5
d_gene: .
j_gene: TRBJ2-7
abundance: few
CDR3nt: TGTGCCAGCAGTTACTCTGGCCGGGAGCAGTACTTC
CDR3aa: CASSYSGREQYF

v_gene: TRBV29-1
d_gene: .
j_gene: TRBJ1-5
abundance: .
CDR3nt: TGCAGCGCATCGACCGGGGTGAATCAGCCCCAGCATTTT
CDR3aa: CSASTGVNQPQHF

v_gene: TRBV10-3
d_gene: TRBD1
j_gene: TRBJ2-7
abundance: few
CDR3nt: TGTGCCATCAGTGAGTTGGGGGACAGGGGCCCTGTTGAGCAGTACTTC
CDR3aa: CAISELGDRGPVEQYF

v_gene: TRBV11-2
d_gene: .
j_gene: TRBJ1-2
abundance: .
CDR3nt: TGTGCCAGCAGCCCAGAGGGCCGCTATGGCTACACCTTC
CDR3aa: CASSPEGRYGYTF

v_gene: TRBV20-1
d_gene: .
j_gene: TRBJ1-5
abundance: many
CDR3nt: TGCAGTGCTAGAGATTTTAGCCACAGCAATCAGCCCCAGCATTTT
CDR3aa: CSARDFSHSNQPQHF

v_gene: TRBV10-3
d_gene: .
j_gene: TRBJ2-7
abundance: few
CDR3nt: TGTGCCATCAGTGGTTTCGGGGGTGAGCACCACGAGCAGTACTTC
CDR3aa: CAISGFGGEHHEQYF

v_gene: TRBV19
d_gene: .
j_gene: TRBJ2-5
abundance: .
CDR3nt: TGTGCCAGTAGTCGACTATCGGACACAGAAGAGACCCAGTACTTC
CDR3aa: CASSRLSDTEETQYF

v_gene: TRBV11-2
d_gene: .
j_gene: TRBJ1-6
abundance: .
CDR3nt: TGTGCCAGCAGCGAAGGACGGGGAGTCTATAATTCACCCCTCCACTTT
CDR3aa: CASSEGRGVYNSPLHF

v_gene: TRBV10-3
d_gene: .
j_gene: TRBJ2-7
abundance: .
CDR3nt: TGTGCCATCATGAACACCTACGAGCAGTACTTC
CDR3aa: CAIMNTYEQYF

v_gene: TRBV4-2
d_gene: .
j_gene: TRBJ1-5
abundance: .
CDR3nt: TGTGCCAGCAGCCAAGATGGGAAATCCCAGCCCCAGCATTTT
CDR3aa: CASSQDGKSQPQHF

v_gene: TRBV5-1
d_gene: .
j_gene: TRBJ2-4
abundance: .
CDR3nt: TGCGCCAGCAGCTTCAGCTACCCTGACAAAAACATTCAGTACTTC
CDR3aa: CASSFSYPDKNIQYF

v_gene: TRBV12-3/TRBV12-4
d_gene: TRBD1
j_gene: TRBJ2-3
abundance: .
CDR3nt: TGTGCCAGCAGCAACAGGGGGAACACAGATACGCAGTATTTT
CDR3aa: CASSNRGNTDTQYF

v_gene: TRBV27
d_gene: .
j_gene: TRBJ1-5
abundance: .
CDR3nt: TGTGCCAGCAGTTTTGGGACGGATAGCAATCAGCCCCAGCATTTT
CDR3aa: CASSFGTDSNQPQHF

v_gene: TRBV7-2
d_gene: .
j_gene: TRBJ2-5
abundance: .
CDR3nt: TGTGCCAGCAGCTTAGGGCAGTGGGGGGAGACCCAGTACTTC
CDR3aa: CASSLGQWGETQYF

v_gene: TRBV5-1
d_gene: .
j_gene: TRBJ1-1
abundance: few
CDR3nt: TGCGCCAGCAGCTTGGACCCAGGTGTCGCTGAAGCTTTCTTT
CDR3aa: CASSLDPGVAEAFF

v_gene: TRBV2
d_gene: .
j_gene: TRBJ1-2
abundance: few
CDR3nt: TGTGCCAGCAGTGCCGTGGCCGCCGACTATGGCTACACCTTC
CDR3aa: CASSAVAADYGYTF

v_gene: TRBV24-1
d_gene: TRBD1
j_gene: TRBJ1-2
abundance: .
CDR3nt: TGTGCCACCAGTGGGGTGGACAGGGCCTATGGCTACACCTTC
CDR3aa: CATSGVDRAYGYTF

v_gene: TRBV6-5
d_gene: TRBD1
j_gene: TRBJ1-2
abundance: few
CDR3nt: TGTGCCAGCAGTTACTCTACGACAGGGGGAAGCTATGGCTACACCTTC
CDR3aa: CASSYSTTGGSYGYTF

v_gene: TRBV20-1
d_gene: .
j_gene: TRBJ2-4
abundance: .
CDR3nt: TGCAGTGCTAGAGACCGAACTGAAGGGGCGGGGTACTTC
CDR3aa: CSARDRTEGAGYF

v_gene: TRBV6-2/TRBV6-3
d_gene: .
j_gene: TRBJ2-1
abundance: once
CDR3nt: TGTGCCAGCAGTCTCCAGGACAATGAGCAGTTCTTC
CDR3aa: CASSLQDNEQFF

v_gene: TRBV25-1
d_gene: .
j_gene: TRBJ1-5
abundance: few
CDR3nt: TGTGCCAGCAGTGAAGGGAGGGCCCAGCATTTT
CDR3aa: CASSEGRAQHF

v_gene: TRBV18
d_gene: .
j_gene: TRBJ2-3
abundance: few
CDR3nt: TGTGCCAGCTCACCAGGGGCGGGAGATACGCAGTATTTT
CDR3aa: CASSPGAGDTQYF

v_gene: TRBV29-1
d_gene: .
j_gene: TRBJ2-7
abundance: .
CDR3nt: TGCAGCGTTGCCGGGACATTGTCCTACGAGCAGTACTTC
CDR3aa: CSVAGTLSYEQYF

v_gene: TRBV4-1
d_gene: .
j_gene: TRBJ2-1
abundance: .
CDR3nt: TGCGCCAGCAGCCAAGATCTGGCCAGGGACCCCTACAATGAGCAGTTCTTC
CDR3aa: CASSQDLARDPYNEQFF

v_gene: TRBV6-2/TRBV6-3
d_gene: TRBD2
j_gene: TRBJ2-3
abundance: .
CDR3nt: TGTGCCAGCCCAGGACTAGCGGAACTCACAGATACGCAGTATTTT
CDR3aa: CASPGLAELTDTQYF

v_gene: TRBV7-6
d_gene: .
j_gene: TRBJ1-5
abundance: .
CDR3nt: TGTGCCAGCAGCTTAGTAGCAGGGGATGTTGGTCAGCCCCAGCATTTT
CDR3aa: CASSLVAGDVGQPQHF

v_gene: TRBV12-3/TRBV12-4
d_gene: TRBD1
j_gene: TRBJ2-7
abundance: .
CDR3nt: TGTGCCAGCAGTTTGTGGGACAGGGGATACGAGCAGTACTTC
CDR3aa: CASSLWDRGYEQYF

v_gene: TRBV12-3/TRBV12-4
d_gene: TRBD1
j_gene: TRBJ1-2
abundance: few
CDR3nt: TGTGCCAGCAGTTTAAACAGGGGGAGCGGCTACACCTTC
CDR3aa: CASSLNRGSGYTF

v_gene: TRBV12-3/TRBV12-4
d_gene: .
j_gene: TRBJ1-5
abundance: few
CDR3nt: TGTGCCAGCGCCGGGCCCACAGGGAATAGCAATCAGCCCCAGCATTTT
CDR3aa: CASAGPTGNSNQPQHF

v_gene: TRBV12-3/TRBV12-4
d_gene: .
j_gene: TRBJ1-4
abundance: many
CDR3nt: TGTGCCAGCACCTCCGACAGGCGTACAGAAAAACTGTTTTTT
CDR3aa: CASTSDRRTEKLFF

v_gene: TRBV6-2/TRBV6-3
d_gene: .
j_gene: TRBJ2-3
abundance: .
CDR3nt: TGTGCCAGCAGTTCAGGGACCATTAGCACAGATACGCAGTATTTT
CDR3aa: CASSSGTISTDTQYF

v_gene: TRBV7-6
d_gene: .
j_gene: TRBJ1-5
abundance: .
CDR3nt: TGTGCCAGCATCCCACTAGGTGTTTGGGACGGTACAAACAATCAGCCCCAGCATTTT
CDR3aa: CASIPLGVWDGTNNQPQHF

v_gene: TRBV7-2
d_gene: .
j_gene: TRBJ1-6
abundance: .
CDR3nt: TGTGCCAGCAGCTTAGCGGATCCCGGGGATGGGTCACCCCTCCACTTT
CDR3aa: CASSLADPGDGSPLHF

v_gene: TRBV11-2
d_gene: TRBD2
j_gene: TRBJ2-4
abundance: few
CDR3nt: TGTGCCAGCAGCTTAGATTCAGGACTAGCGGGACTAGCCAAAAACATTCAGTACTTC
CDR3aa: CASSLDSGLAGLAKNIQYF

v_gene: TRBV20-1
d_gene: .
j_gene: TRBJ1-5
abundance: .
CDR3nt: TGCAGTGCTAGTAACCCGGGGGGCAATCAGCCCCAGCATTTT
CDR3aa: CSASNPGGNQPQHF

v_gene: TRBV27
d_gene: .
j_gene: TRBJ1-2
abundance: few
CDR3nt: TGTGCCAGCAGTTTCAGAAGGGCGAACTATGGCTACACCTTC
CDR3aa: CASSFRRANYGYTF

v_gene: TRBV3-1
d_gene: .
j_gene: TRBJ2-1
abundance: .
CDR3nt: TGTGCCAGCAGCCGTTTGGCGGGCCTCGGGAATGAGCAGTTCTTC
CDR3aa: CASSRLAGLGNEQFF

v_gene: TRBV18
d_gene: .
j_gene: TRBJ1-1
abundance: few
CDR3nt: TGTGCCAGCTCAGAACAGGGTTTGAGGACTGAAGCTTTCTTT
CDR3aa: CASSEQGLRTEAFF

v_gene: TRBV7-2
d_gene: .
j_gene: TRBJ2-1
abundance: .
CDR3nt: TGTGCCAGCAGCAAACCGGCCGGTCTTTACCCAAACAATGAGCAGTTCTTC
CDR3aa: CASSKPAGLYPNNEQFF

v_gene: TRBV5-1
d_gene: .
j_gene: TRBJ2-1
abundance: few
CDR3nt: TGCGCCAGCAGCCAGGGGGGGACCTACAATGAGCAGTTCTTC
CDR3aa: CASSQGGTYNEQFF

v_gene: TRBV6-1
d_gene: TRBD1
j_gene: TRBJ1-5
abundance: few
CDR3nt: TGTGCCAGCAGACAGCGGAACAGGGGTAAAGAGAGTCAGCCCCAGCATTTT
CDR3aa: CASRQRNRGKESQPQHF